These 8 T cell receptor beta chains share one sample of origin, sequenced in a study of monozygotic twins with inflammatory bowel disease. TCRdb reprocessed the 5' RACE reads and reports one entry per CDR3 protein, with no DNA. The sample's table shows around 140,000 distinct CDR3 sequences. The sample consisted of blood. The receptors originated from a human donor with ulcerative colitis or Crohn's disease, or a healthy co-twin of an affected twin (not recorded which).

V and J are TRBV19 and TRBJ2-1; as DNA is missing, the TRBD1 call by TCRdb cannot be tested. Per the germline V gene, CDR1 is LNHDA and CDR2 is SQIVND (reference sequence). This CDR3 is built from 15 residues. CDR3 protein: CASSTQGRRNNEQFF.

This chain joins TRBV7-2 and TRBJ2-5; the D call of TRBD2 rests on TCRdb alone, since no DNA is present to check it. Looked up from germline, CDR1 is SGHTA and CDR2 is FQGNSA. The CDR3 is made up of 15 amino acids. CDR3: CASSSWTSGRETQYF.

This rearrangement joins TRBV20-1 to TRBJ2-1; TCRdb reports TRBD2, a call that lacks DNA to check it against. CDR3 length: 14 residues. Per the germline V gene, CDR1 is DFQATT and CDR2 is SNEGSKA (reference sequence). CDR3 in amino acids: CSAAAGGTYNEQFF.

The genes are TRBV20-1 and TRBJ2-7; the TCRdb call, TRBD1, lacks DNA for checking. Germline values: CDR1 DFQATT, CDR2 SNEGSKA (reference sequence). CDR3 length: 13 amino acids. The CDR3 sequence: CSALGQGSYEQYF.

V usage is TRBV5-1 and J usage is TRBJ2-1; lacking DNA, the TRBD1 call made by TCRdb goes unchecked. Germline V gives CDR1 SGHRS, CDR2 YFSETQ. The CDR3 runs to 15 residues. The CDR3 sequence is CASSYRDPAGDEQFF.

J is TRBJ2-2 and V is TRBV7-9; TCRdb gives TRBD1 as the D gene, but with no DNA this cannot be confirmed. The CDR3 loop spans 15 amino acids. The germline CDR1 and CDR2 sequences are SEHNR and FQNEAQ (reference sequence). CDR3 protein: CASSFTTGRTGELFF.

This rearrangement joins TRBV6-1 to TRBJ2-2; TCRdb outputs TRBD2, but without DNA this stays unchecked. Germline loops: CDR1 MNHNS, CDR2 SASEGT. The CDR3 is 16 amino acids. The CDR3 spells CASSVLAGGIAGELFF.

CDR3 sequence reads: CASVPDRVGEQFF. The chain links TRBV12-5 to TRBJ2-1; TCRdb's D gene call, TRBD1, goes unchecked for lack of DNA. CDR1 and CDR2 from the germline V gene are LGHNT and FRNRAP. The CDR3 runs to 13 residues.